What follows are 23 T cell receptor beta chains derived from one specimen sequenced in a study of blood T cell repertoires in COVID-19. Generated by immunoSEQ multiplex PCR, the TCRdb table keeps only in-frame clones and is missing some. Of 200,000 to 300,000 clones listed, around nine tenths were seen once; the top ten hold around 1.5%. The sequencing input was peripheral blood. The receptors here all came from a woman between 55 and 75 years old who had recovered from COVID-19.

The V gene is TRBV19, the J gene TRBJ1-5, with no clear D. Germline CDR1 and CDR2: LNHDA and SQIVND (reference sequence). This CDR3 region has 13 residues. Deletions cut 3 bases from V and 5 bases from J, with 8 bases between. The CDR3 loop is CASSIRVDQPQHF. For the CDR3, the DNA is TGTGCCAGTAGTATCCGCGTTGATCAGCCCCAGCATTTT.

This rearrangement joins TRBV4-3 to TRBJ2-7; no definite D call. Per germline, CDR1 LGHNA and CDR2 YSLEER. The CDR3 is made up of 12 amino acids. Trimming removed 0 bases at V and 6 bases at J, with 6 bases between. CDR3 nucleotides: TGCGCCAGCAGCCAAGATCCGGGCGAGCAGTACTTC. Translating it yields CASSQDPGEQYF.

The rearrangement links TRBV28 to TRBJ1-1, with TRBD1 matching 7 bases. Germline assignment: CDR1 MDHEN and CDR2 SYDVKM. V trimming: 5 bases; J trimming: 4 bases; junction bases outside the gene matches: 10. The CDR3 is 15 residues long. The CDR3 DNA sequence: TGTGCCAGCAGTCTCAACAGGGGATGGGGCACTGAAGCTTTCTTT. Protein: CASSLNRGWGTEAFF.

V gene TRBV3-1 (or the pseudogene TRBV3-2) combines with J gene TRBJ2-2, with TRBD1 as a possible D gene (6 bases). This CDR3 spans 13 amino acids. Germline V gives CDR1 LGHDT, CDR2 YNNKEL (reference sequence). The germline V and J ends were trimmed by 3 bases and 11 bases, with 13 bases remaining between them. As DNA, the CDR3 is TGTGCCAGCAGCCACTCGGGACACCTAGAGCTGTTTTTT. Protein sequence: CASSHSGHLELFF.

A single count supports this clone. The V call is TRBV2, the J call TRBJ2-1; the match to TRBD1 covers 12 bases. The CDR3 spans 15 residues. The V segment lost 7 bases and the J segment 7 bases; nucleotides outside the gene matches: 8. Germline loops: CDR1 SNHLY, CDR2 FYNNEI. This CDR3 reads CASTRDRGPPNEQFF. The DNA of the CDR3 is TGTGCCAGCACCCGGGACAGGGGGCCCCCGAATGAGCAGTTCTTC.

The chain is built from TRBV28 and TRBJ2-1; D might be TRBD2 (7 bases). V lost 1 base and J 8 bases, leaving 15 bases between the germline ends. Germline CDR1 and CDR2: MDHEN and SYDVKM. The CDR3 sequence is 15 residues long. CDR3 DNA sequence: TGTGCCAGCAGTTTATCGGCCGGGGGGCCCTATGAGCAGTTCTTC. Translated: CASSLSAGGPYEQFF.

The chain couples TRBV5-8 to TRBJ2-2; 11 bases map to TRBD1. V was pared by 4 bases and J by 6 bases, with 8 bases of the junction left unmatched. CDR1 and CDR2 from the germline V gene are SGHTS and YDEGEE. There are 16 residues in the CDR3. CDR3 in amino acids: CASSKRDRGAAGELFF. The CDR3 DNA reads TGTGCCAGCAGCAAACGGGACAGGGGGGCAGCCGGGGAGCTGTTTTTT.

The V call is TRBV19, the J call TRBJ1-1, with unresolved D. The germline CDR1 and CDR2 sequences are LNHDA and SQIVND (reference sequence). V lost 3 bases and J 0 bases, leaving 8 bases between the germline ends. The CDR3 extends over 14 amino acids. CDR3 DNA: TGTGCCAGTAGTATTCGACACCTGAACACTGAAGCTTTCTTT. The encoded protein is CASSIRHLNTEAFF.

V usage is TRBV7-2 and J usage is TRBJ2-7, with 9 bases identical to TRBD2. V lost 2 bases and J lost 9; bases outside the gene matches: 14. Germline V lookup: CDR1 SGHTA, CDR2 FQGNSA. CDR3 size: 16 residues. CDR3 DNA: TGTGCCAGCAGCTTACAACCAGCGGGGGGTAGTACGACGCAGTACTTC. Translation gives CASSLQPAGGSTTQYF.

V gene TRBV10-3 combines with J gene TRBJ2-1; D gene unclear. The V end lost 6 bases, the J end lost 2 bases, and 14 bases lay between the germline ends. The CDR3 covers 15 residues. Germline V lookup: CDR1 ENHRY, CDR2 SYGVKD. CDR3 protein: CAISASSGPYNEQFF. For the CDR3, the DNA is TGTGCCATCAGCGCCTCCTCGGGTCCCTACAATGAGCAGTTCTTC.

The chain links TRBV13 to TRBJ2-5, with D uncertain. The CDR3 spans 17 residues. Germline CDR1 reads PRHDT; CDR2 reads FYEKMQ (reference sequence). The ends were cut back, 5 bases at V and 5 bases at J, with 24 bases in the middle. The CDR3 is CASSGRKNQEFVETQYF. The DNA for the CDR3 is TGTGCCAGCAGCGGCCGAAAAAATCAGGAATTTGTGGAGACCCAGTACTTC.

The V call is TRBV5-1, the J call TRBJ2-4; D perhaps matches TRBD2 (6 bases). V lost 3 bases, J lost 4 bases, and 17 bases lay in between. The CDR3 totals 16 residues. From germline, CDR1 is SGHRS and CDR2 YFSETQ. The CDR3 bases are TGCGCCAGCAGCTGGCCTGGAGGGGTCGATAAAAACATTCAGTACTTC. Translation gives CASSWPGGVDKNIQYF.

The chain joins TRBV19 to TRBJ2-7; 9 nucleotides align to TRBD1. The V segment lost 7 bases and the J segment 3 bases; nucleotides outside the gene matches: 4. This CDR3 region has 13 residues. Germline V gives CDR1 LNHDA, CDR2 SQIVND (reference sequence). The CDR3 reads CASTGTGLYEQYF. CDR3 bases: TGTGCCAGTACCGGGACAGGGCTCTACGAGCAGTACTTC.

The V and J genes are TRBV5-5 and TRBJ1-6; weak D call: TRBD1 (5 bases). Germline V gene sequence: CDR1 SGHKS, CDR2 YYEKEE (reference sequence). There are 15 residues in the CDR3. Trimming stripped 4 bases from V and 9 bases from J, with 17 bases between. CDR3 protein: CASSRLGHDGSPLHF. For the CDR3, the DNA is TGTGCCAGCAGCCGCCTCGGACATGACGGTTCACCCCTCCACTTT.

CDR3 DNA: TGTGCCAGCAGTTTAGGCAGCTATAATTCACCCCTCCACTTT. This translates into CASSLGSYNSPLHF. V usage is TRBV28 and J usage is TRBJ1-6, with D hard to call. Germline V CDR1 and CDR2: MDHEN, SYDVKM. Trimming took off 2 bases at V and 3 bases at J, with 5 bases between the two ends. The CDR3 runs to 14 residues. Complete variable domain (other parts from reference TRBV28 and TRBJ1-6): DVKVTQSSRYLVKRTGEKVFLECVQDMDHENMFWYRQDPGLGLRLIYFSYDVKMKEKGDIPEGYSVSREKKERFSLILESASTNQTSMYLCASSLGSYNSPLHFGNGTRLTVT.

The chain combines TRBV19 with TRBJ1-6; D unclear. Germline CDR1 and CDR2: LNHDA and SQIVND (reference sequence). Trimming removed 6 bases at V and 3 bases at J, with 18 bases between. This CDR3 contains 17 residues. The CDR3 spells CASRGSGLGVYNSPLHF. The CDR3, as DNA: TGTGCCAGTAGAGGTTCGGGCCTGGGAGTCTATAATTCACCCCTCCACTTT. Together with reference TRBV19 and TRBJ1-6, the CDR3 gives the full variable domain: DGGITQSPKYLFRKEGQNVTLSCEQNLNHDAMYWYRQDPGQGLRLIYYSQIVNDFQKGDIAEGYSVSREKKESFPLTVTSAQKNPTAFYLCASRGSGLGVYNSPLHFGNGTRLTVT.

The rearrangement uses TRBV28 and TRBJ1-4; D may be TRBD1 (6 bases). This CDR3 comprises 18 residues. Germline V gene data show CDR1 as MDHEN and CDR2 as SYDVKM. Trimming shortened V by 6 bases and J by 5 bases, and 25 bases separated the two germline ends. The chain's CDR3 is CASRPVGGASVVNEKLFF. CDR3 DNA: TGTGCCAGCAGACCTGTGGGGGGGGCCTCCGTCGTAAATGAAAAACTGTTTTTT.

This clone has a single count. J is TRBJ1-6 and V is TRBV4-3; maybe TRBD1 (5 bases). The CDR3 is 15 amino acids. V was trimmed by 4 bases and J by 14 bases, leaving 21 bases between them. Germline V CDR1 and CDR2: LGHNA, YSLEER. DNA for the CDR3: TGCGCCAGCAGCCCTTTGGGACGGGGGGTATCGGCCCTCCACTTT. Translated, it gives CASSPLGRGVSALHF.

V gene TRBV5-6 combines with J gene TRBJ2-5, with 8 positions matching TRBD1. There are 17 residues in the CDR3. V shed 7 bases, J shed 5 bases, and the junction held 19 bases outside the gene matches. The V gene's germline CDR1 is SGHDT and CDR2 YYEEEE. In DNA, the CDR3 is TGTGCCAGCGAGACCCAGGGGGCGCATACCTGGCGTGAGACCCAGTACTTC. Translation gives CASETQGAHTWRETQYF.

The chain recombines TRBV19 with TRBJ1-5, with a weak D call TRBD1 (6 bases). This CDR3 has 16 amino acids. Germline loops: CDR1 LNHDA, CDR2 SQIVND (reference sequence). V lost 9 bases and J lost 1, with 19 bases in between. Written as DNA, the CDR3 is TGTGCCAGCCCCGAGGGGGGGACGGTGAGCAATCAGCCCCAGCATTTT. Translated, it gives CASPEGGTVSNQPQHF.

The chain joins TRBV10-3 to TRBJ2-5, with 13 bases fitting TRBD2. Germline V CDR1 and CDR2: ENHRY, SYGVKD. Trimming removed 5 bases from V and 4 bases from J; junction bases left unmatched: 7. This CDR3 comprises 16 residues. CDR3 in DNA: TGTGCCATCAGTAAAACTAGCGGGGGGGCGCGAGAGACCCAGTACTTC. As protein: CAISKTSGGARETQYF.

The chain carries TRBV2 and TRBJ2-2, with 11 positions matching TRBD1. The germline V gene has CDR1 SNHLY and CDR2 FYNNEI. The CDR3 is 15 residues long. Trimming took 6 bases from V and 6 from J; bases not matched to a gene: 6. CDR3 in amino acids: CASRAGGQGAGELFF. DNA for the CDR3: TGTGCCAGCAGGGCGGGGGGACAGGGGGCCGGGGAGCTGTTTTTT.

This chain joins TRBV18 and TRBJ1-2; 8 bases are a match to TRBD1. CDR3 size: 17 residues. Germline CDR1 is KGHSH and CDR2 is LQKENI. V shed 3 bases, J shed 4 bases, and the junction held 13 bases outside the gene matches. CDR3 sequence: CASSPDIQGARGYGYTF. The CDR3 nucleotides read TGTGCCAGCTCACCTGATATCCAGGGGGCTCGTGGCTATGGCTACACCTTC.